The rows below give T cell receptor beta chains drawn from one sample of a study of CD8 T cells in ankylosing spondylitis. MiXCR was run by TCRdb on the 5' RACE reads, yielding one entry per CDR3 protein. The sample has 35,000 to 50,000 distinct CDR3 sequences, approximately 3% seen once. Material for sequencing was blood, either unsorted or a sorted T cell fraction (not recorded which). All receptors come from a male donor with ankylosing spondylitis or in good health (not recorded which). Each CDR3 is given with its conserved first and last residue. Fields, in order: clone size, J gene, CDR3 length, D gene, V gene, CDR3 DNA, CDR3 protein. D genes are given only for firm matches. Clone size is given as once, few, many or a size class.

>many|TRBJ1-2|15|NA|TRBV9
TGTGCCAGCAGCGTAGTGGCCCACGCTAACTATGGCTACACCTTC
CASSVVAHANYGYTF
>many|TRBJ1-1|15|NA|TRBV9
TGTGCCAGCGTTGCAGGGGTAAAGGTGAACACTGAAGCTTTCTTT
CASVAGVKVNTEAFF
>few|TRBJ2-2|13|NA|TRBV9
TGTGCCAGCAGCATTACAGACACCGGGGAGCTGTTTTTT
CASSITDTGELFF
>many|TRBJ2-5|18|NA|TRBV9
TGTGCCAGCAGCGTACTCCCCGCCGGGGGGCCAATCCAAGAGACCCAGTACTTC
CASSVLPAGGPIQETQYF
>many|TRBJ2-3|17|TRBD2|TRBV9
TGTGCCAGCAGCCCAGGGACTAGCGGGGGGGCTAGAGATACGCAGTATTTT
CASSPGTSGGARDTQYF
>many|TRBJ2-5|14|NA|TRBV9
TGTGCCAGCAGCGCGCCGGCACCAGCGGAGACCCAGTACTTC
CASSAPAPAETQYF
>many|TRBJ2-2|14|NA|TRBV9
TGTGCCAGCAGCGAACTTCGGAATACCGGGGAGCTGTTTTTT
CASSELRNTGELFF
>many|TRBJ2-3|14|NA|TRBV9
TGTGCCAGCAGCATGACAGCTAGCACAGATACGCAGTATTTT
CASSMTASTDTQYF
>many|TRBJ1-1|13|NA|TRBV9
TGTGCCAGCAGCGAGGGACAGAACACTGAAGCTTTCTTT
CASSEGQNTEAFF
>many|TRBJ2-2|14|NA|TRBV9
TGTGCCAGCAGCGGGGGCCAGAACACCGGGGAGCTGTTTTTT
CASSGGQNTGELFF
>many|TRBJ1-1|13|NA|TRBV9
TGTGCCAGCACTATGGGGTTGAACACTGAAGCTTTCTTT
CASTMGLNTEAFF
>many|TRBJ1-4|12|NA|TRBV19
TGTGCCAGTCTCTGGTCCGCGGAAAAACTGTTTTTT
CASLWSAEKLFF
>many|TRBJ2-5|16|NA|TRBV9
TGTGCCAGCAGCGTAGTAGGCAGGGGACCTCAAGAGACCCAGTACTTC
CASSVVGRGPQETQYF
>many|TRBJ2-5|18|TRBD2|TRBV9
TGTGCCAGCAGCTCCGGGACTAGCGGGAGAGTTAACCAAGAGACCCAGTACTTC
CASSSGTSGRVNQETQYF
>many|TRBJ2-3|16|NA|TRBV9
TGTGCCAGCAGCGTAGCTATCCCGGGGCTAGCAGATACGCAGTATTTT
CASSVAIPGLADTQYF
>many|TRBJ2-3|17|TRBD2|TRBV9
TGTGCCAGCAGCGTAGGTGAGCGGGGGGGCTGGGCAGATACGCAGTATTTT
CASSVGERGGWADTQYF
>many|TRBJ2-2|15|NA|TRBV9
TGTGCCAGCAGCGTTGGGAGGTTTTGGACCGGGGAGCTGTTTTTT
CASSVGRFWTGELFF
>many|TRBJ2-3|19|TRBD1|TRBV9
TGTGCCAGCAGCGTAGAAGAGGGGGCGTCCCTCTGTAGCACAGATACGCAGTATTTT
CASSVEEGASLCSTDTQYF
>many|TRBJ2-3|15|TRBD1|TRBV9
TGTGCCAGCAGCGCCCGGGACAGGGGGCCGGATACGCAGTATTTT
CASSARDRGPDTQYF
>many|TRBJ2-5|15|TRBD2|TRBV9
TGTGCCAGCAGCCTCGGACTAGCGGGGGGGGAGACCCAGTACTTC
CASSLGLAGGETQYF